The next 30 T cell receptor beta chains were all read from a single sample in a study of OX40 agonist ivuxolimab in advanced cancers. Here immunoSEQ multiplex PCR was the method, and the copy in TCRdb shows in-frame clones only, minus some. Of 45,000 to 50,000 clones in the sample, approximately 91% were seen once. Material: CD4+ or CD8+ T cells sorted from blood, obtained in a trial of the OX40 agonist ivuxolimab. The source is an adult with an advanced solid tumor such as melanoma, head and neck, liver or kidney cancer.

This sequence joins TRBV30 and TRBJ2-7; 7 positions match TRBD2. V was clipped by 3 bases and J by 4 bases; unmatched bases: 9. Germline assignment: CDR1 GTSNPN and CDR2 SVGIG (reference sequence). The length of the CDR3 is 14 residues. The CDR3 here is CAWRAGVGGYEQYF. As DNA, the CDR3 is TGTGCCTGGAGGGCGGGGGTTGGGGGATACGAGCAGTACTTC.

This chain connects TRBV7-2 to TRBJ2-7; TRBD2 aligns across 10 bases. In germline, CDR1 is SGHTA, CDR2 FQGNSA. The CDR3 sequence is 16 residues long. The V and J ends lost 1 base and 4 bases, in that order; junction bases with no gene match: 7. The CDR3 DNA sequence: TGTGCCAGCAGCTTAGGTAAACTAGCGGGGCTTTACGAGCAGTACTTC. It encodes CASSLGKLAGLYEQYF.

This clone was detected only once. The J gene is TRBJ2-5, the V gene TRBV7-9; D not resolved. The CDR3 sequence is 11 residues long. V was clipped by 2 bases and J by 2 bases, with 0 bases between them. The germline gives CDR1 SEHNR, CDR2 FQNEAQ (reference sequence). The CDR3 loop is CASSLQETQYF. In nucleotides, the CDR3 is TGTGCCAGCAGCTTACAAGAGACCCAGTACTTC.

The chain has TRBV7-6 and TRBJ1-1; D unresolved. This CDR3 comprises 14 residues. Germline V gene data show CDR1 as SGHVS and CDR2 as FNYEAQ. V was trimmed by 1 base and J by 4 bases, leaving 10 bases between them. CDR3 amino acids: CASSLEREGTEAFF. DNA for the CDR3: TGTGCCAGCAGCTTAGAACGGGAGGGCACTGAAGCTTTCTTT.

In nucleotides, the CDR3 is TGCAGCGTTGATGGCCGCAGGGGGGACGAGCAGTACTTC. This codes for CSVDGRRGDEQYF. The chain couples TRBV29-1 to TRBJ2-7; D possibly corresponds to TRBD1 (7 bases). Between the trimmed V and J ends, which lost 3 bases and 5 bases, there was a span of 14 bases. The V gene's germline CDR1 is SQVTM and CDR2 ANQGSEA. The CDR3 has 13 residues.

Worth noting for this clone: The junction shows a germline mismatch at one end, possibly a read error. The chain has TRBV7-7 and TRBJ2-1; no clear D. Germline lookup yields CDR1 SSHAT and CDR2 FNYEAQ (reference sequence). CDR3 length equals 16 residues. This CDR3 is CASSLYPSRGYNEQFF. Written as DNA, the CDR3 is TGTGCTAGCAGCTTATACCCCAGCCGCGGCTACAATGAGCAGTTCTTC.

The gene calls are TRBV30 and TRBJ1-1; D is possibly TRBD1 (5 bases). Germline V gene sequence: CDR1 GTSNPN, CDR2 SVGIG (reference sequence). This CDR3 is built from 14 residues. The V gene lost 5 bases and the J gene lost 6 bases, with 19 bases spanning the gap. CDR3 in DNA: TGTGCCTGGGGGCACGGGGCCACCAACTCTGAAGCTTTCTTT. It specifies CAWGHGATNSEAFF.

V usage is TRBV28 and J usage is TRBJ2-1, with D hard to call. Trimming shortened V by 11 bases and J by 10 bases, and 6 bases separated the two germline ends. This CDR3 contains 8 residues. CDR1 is MDHEN and CDR2 is SYDVKM in the germline V gene. CDR3 bases: TGTGCCGTTAGCGAGCAGTTCTTC. Translated, it gives CAVSEQFF.

This clone appeared once. This chain uses TRBV20-1 with TRBJ2-1; D call uncertain. V dropped 6 bases and J dropped 10 bases, with 10 bases sitting between them. From germline, CDR1 is DFQATT and CDR2 SNEGSKA (reference sequence). The CDR3 is 10 residues long. The CDR3 loop is CSAEVLEQFF. The DNA for the CDR3 is TGCAGTGCCGAGGTACTAGAGCAGTTCTTC.

The CDR3 nucleotides are TGTGCCACCCCGGACAGGGGGCACAATCAGCCCCAGCATTTT. Its translation is CATPDRGHNQPQHF. The rearrangement joins TRBV6-4 to TRBJ1-5; 11 nucleotides match TRBD1. The CDR3 has 14 amino acids. The V gene end was trimmed by 10 bases and the J gene end by 3 bases; junction bases not matched to a gene: 5. From germline, CDR1 is MRHNA and CDR2 SNTAGT.

The chain links TRBV6-1 to TRBJ1-6, with 8 bases that match TRBD1. The length of the CDR3 is 16 residues. CDR1 is MNHNS, CDR2 SASEGT, per germline. Losses at the gene ends were 3 bases for V and 3 bases for J; bases not matched to a gene: 4. The CDR3 loop reads CASSEGQALYNSPLHF. For the CDR3, the DNA is TGTGCCAGCAGTGAGGGACAGGCGCTCTATAATTCACCCCTCCACTTT.

V is TRBV5-1 and J is TRBJ1-5; 7 nucleotides match TRBD1. This CDR3 contains 15 residues. J gave up 4 bases and V 5 bases, and 9 bases lay outside the gene matches. Germline V gives CDR1 SGHRS, CDR2 YFSETQ. This chain's CDR3 is CASSLWDSSNQPQHF. The CDR3 DNA reads as TGCGCCAGCAGTTTATGGGACAGCTCGAATCAGCCCCAGCATTTT. Combining the CDR3 with reference TRBV5-1 and TRBJ1-5 gives the whole variable domain KAGVTQTPRYLIKTRGQQVTLSCSPISGHRSVSWYQQTPGQGLQFLFEYFSETQRNKGNFPGRFSGRQFSNSRSEMNVSTLELGDSALYLCASSLWDSSNQPQHFGDGTRLSIL.

This rearrangement joins TRBV9 to TRBJ1-1, with a possible D match to TRBD1 (5 bases). Per germline, CDR1 SGDLS and CDR2 YYNGEE. The ends were cut back, 1 base at V and 4 bases at J, with 8 bases in the middle. This CDR3 region has 13 residues. The CDR3 sequence is CASSVSGGTEAFF. In DNA, the CDR3 is TGTGCCAGCAGCGTATCGGGGGGCACTGAAGCTTTCTTT. The entire variable domain, with the rest obtained from reference TRBV9 and TRBJ1-1, is as follows: DSGVTQTPKHLITATGQRVTLRCSPRSGDLSVYWYQQSLDQGLQFLIQYYNGEERAKGNILERFSAQQFPDLHSELNLSSLELGDSALYFCASSVSGGTEAFFGQGTRLTVV.

V is TRBV5-6 and J is TRBJ1-6; D unclear. Germline values: CDR1 SGHDT, CDR2 YYEEEE. The length of the CDR3 is 14 residues. Trimming removed 0 bases from V and 8 bases from J, with 9 bases in between. CDR3 sequence reads: CASSLAPSYSPLHF. The CDR3 DNA reads as TGTGCCAGCAGCTTGGCTCCCAGCTATTCACCCCTCCACTTT.

The rearrangement joins TRBV5-4 to TRBJ2-1; D call uncertain. V lost 0 bases to trimming and J lost 9 bases, with 7 bases between them. Germline loops: CDR1 SGHNT, CDR2 YYREEE (reference sequence). This CDR3 has 12 amino acids. In nucleotides, the CDR3 is TGTGCCAGCAGCTTGGGGCCTCGTGAGCAGTTCTTC. Translating it yields CASSLGPREQFF.

This chain connects TRBV6-5 to TRBJ1-3; D uncertain. Trimming removed 4 bases from V and 4 bases from J, with 5 bases in between. CDR3 length: 12 amino acids. Germline V gene data show CDR1 as MNHEY and CDR2 as SVGAGI. CDR3 sequence (DNA): TGTGCCAGCAGTTCCCGGGGAAACACCATATATTTT. It specifies CASSSRGNTIYF.

The V and J genes are TRBV13 and TRBJ2-7, with D possibly called TRBD1 or TRBD2 (5 bases each). Germline V gene sequence: CDR1 PRHDT, CDR2 FYEKMQ (reference sequence). V dropped 4 bases and J dropped 0 bases, with 13 bases sitting between them. The CDR3 covers 15 residues. As DNA, the CDR3 is TGTGCCAGCAGCTCTCCGGGGCTTAACTCCTACGAGCAGTACTTC. It specifies CASSSPGLNSYEQYF.

The chain is built from TRBV19 and TRBJ1-3; no definite D call. This CDR3 region has 12 residues. Trimming took off 2 bases at V and 4 bases at J, with 3 bases between the two ends. Per the germline V gene, CDR1 is LNHDA and CDR2 is SQIVND (reference sequence). CDR3 nucleotides: TGTGCCAGTAGTATAAAAGGAAACACCATATATTTT. Protein: CASSIKGNTIYF.

The chain recombines TRBV6-5 with TRBJ2-1, with TRBD2 as a possible D gene (6 bases). The CDR3 is made up of 13 amino acids. Deletions cut 6 bases from V and 5 bases from J, with 11 bases between. Germline V CDR1 and CDR2: MNHEY, SVGAGI. CDR3 sequence: CASRAWGDNEQFF. CDR3 DNA: TGTGCCAGCAGGGCCTGGGGGGACAATGAGCAGTTCTTC.

The CDR3 sequence is CASSVSPGFNQPQHF. The CDR3 coding sequence is TGTGCCAGCAGCGTTAGCCCAGGGTTCAATCAGCCCCAGCATTTT. V and J are TRBV9 and TRBJ1-5; D is possibly TRBD1 (5 bases). The V end was cut by 2 bases, the J end by 3 bases, with 12 bases between. The length of the CDR3 is 15 residues. CDR1 and CDR2 (germline): SGDLS, YYNGEE.

J is TRBJ2-7 and V is TRBV28; 8 nucleotides match TRBD1. Germline V gene sequence: CDR1 MDHEN, CDR2 SYDVKM. The CDR3 covers 16 residues. Trimming at V came to 6 bases and at J to 6 bases, leaving 16 bases not matched to a gene. The CDR3 bases are TGTGCCAGCAGACAAGCTTCCGGACAGGGTTTGGCCGAGCAGTACTTC. Amino acids: CASRQASGQGLAEQYF.

The chain is built from TRBV7-8 and TRBJ2-5; D is undetermined. Trimming took 1 base from V and 4 from J, leaving 1 base between them. Looked up from germline, CDR1 is SGHVS and CDR2 is FQNEAQ. The CDR3 runs 11 residues. The CDR3 region has the DNA TGTGCCAGCAGCTTAGTAGAGACCCAGTACTTC. Its protein is CASSLVETQYF.

This chain uses TRBV19 with TRBJ2-7, with TRBD2 as a possible D gene (5 bases). There are 15 residues in the CDR3. Per the germline V gene, CDR1 is LNHDA and CDR2 is SQIVND (reference sequence). V was shortened by 3 bases and J by 2 bases, with 14 bases between the two germline ends. The CDR3 DNA sequence: TGTGCCAGTAGTATGGGAAGCGGTTGGGCCTACGAGCAGTACTTC. This encodes CASSMGSGWAYEQYF.

The rearrangement links TRBV7-8 to TRBJ2-1; 9 bases fit TRBD2. This CDR3 contains 15 residues. V shed 3 bases and J 5 bases; nucleotides not matched to a gene: 5. Germline-derived CDR1 and CDR2 are SGHVS and FQNEAQ. DNA of the CDR3: TGTGCCAGCAGCTTCAGACTAGCGGATGACAATGAGCAGTTCTTC. As protein: CASSFRLADDNEQFF.

This sequence joins TRBV7-9 and TRBJ2-1; perhaps TRBD1 as D (5 bases). V lost 3 bases and J lost 5, with 14 bases in between. The germline V gene has CDR1 SEHNR and CDR2 FQNEAQ (reference sequence). This CDR3 has 15 residues. The CDR3 loop reads CASSLPLGRDNEQFF. CDR3 bases: TGTGCCAGCAGCTTGCCGTTGGGCAGGGACAATGAGCAGTTCTTC.

The chain is built from TRBV2 and TRBJ2-2; 7 bases are shared with TRBD2. Germline V gives CDR1 SNHLY, CDR2 FYNNEI. The CDR3 extends over 17 amino acids. V trimming: 5 bases; J trimming: 2 bases; junction bases outside the gene matches: 11. Written as DNA, the CDR3 is TGTGCCAGCAGTTCTGAGGGACTAAATATAAACACCGGGGAGCTGTTTTTT. Its translation: CASSSEGLNINTGELFF.

The rearrangement links TRBV7-9 to TRBJ1-3, with 7 bases matching TRBD1. CDR1 and CDR2 from the germline V gene are SEHNR and FQNEAQ (reference sequence). This CDR3 contains 18 residues. V dropped 5 bases and J dropped 2; count of bases not matched to a gene: 15. CDR3 DNA sequence: TGTGCCAGCAGCCCAAGACCGGACAGGCCCGTACCTGGAAACACCATATATTTT. Translating gives CASSPRPDRPVPGNTIYF.

The chain combines TRBV7-3 with TRBJ2-1, with 9 nucleotides matching TRBD2. Germline V gene sequence: CDR1 SGHTA, CDR2 FQGTGA. Trimming cost V 1 base and J 9 bases; bases outside gene matches: 4. The CDR3 extends over 14 amino acids. This CDR3 is CASSLNLAGTEQFF. DNA for the CDR3: TGTGCCAGCAGCTTAAATCTAGCGGGGACTGAGCAGTTCTTC.

The chain has TRBV25-1 and TRBJ2-7; 10 bases align to TRBD2. The CDR3 has 15 amino acids. Looked up from germline, CDR1 is MGHDK and CDR2 is SYGVNS. The V segment lost 6 bases and the J segment 4 bases; nucleotides outside the gene matches: 9. CDR3 protein: CASRAGLAEKYEQYF. Written as DNA, the CDR3 is TGTGCCAGCAGGGCCGGACTAGCGGAAAAGTACGAGCAGTACTTC.

This clone has only one observation. The CDR3 is CASSISAGSWYEQFF. The CDR3 region has the DNA TGTGCCAGTAGTATATCAGCGGGGTCCTGGTATGAGCAGTTCTTC. The chain is built from TRBV19 and TRBJ2-1; TRBD2 matches 7 bases. Germline-derived CDR1 and CDR2 are LNHDA and SQIVND (reference sequence). The CDR3 loop spans 15 amino acids. Trimming at V came to 2 bases and at J to 8 bases, leaving 9 bases not matched to a gene.